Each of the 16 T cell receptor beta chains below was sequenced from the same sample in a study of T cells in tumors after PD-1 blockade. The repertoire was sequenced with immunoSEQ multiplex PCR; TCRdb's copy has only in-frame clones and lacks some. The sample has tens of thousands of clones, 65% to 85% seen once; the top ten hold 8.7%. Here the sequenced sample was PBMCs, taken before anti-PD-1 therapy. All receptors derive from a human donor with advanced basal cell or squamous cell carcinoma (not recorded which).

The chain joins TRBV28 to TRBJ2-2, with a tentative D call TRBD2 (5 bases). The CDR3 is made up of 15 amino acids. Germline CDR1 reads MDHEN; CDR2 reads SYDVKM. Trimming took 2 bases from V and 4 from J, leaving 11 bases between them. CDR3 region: CASSLIRAGTGELFF. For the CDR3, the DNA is TGTGCCAGCAGTTTAATAAGGGCGGGCACCGGGGAGCTGTTTTTT.

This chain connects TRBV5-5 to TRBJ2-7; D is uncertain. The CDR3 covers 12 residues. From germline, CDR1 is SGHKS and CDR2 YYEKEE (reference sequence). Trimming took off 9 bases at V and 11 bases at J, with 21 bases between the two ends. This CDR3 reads CATSFNSIRKYF. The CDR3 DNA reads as TGTGCCACCTCTTTCAACAGTATCCGTAAGTACTTC.

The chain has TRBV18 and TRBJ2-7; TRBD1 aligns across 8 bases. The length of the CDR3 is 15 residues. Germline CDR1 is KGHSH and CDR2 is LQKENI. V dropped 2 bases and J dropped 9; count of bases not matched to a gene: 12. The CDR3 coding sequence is TGTGCCAGCTCACCATTTGAAGGACAGGGATTGTCGCAGTACTTC. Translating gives CASSPFEGQGLSQYF.

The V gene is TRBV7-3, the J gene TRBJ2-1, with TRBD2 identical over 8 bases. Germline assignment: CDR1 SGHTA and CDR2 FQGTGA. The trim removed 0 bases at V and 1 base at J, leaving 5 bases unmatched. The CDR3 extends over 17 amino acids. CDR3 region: CASSLTPSGGSYNEQFF. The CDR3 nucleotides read TGTGCCAGCAGCTTAACGCCCAGCGGGGGATCCTACAATGAGCAGTTCTTC.

The DNA for the CDR3 is TGTGCCAGCAGCCCAAATGGACAGGGGTGGGATGAGCAGTTCTTC. Protein: CASSPNGQGWDEQFF. The chain has TRBV7-2 and TRBJ2-1; 9 bases map to TRBD1. Germline CDR1 SGHTA, CDR2 FQGNSA. Trimming took 5 bases from V and 8 from J; bases not matched to a gene: 10. The CDR3 length is 15 residues.

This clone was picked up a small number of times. CDR3 nucleotides: TGCGCCAGCAGCATAGGGGGCGGAAGCTCCTACGAGCAGTACTTC. Translation gives CASSIGGGSSYEQYF. The chain joins TRBV5-1 to TRBJ2-7; 7 nucleotides agree with TRBD1. CDR1 SGHRS and CDR2 YFSETQ come from the germline V gene. Trimming at V came to 4 bases and at J to 0 bases, leaving 7 bases not matched to a gene. CDR3 length: 15 amino acids.

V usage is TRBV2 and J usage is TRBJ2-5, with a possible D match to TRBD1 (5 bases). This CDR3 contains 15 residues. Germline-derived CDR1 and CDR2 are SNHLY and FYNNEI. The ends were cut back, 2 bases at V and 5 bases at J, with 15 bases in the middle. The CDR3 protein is CASSEISQGGETQYF. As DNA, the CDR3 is TGTGCCAGCAGTGAAATCAGTCAGGGTGGGGAGACCCAGTACTTC.

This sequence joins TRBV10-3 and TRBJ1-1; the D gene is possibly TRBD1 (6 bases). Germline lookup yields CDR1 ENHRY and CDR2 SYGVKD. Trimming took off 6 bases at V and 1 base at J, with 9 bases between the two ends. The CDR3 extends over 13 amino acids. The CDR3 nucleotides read TGTGCCATCAGCGGACAGTCGAACACTGAAGCTTTCTTT. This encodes CAISGQSNTEAFF.

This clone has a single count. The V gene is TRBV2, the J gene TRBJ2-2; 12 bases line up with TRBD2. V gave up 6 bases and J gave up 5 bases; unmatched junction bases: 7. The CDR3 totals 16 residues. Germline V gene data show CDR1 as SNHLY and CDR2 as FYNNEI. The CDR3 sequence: CASRLGLAGRTGELFF. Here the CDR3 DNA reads TGTGCCAGCAGATTAGGACTAGCGGGGCGGACCGGGGAGCTGTTTTTT.

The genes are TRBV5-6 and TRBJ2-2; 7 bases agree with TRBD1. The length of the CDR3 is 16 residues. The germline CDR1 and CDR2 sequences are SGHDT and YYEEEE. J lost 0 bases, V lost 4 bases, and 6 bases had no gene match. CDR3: CASSPYRGANTGELFF. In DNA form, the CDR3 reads TGTGCCAGCAGCCCGTACAGGGGAGCGAACACCGGGGAGCTGTTTTTT.

The CDR3 here is CASSYSDSSYEQYF. The DNA of the CDR3 is TGTGCCAGCAGTTACTCGGACAGCTCCTACGAGCAGTACTTC. The V gene is TRBV6-5, the J gene TRBJ2-7; tentative D call: TRBD1 (6 bases). Trimming removed 0 bases at V and 0 bases at J, with 6 bases between. Germline V gene data show CDR1 as MNHEY and CDR2 as SVGAGI. The CDR3 is made up of 14 amino acids.

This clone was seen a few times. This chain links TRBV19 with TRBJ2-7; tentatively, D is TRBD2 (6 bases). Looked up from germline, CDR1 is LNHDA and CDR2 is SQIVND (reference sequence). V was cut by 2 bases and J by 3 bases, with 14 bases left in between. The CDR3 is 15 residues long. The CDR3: CASSISAGIGYEQYF. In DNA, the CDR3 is TGTGCCAGTAGTATAAGCGCGGGGATAGGCTACGAGCAGTACTTC.

CDR3 region: CASSNEQGYGYTF. DNA of the CDR3: TGTGCCAGCAGCAACGAACAGGGTTATGGCTACACCTTC. The chain has TRBV3-1 (or the pseudogene TRBV3-2) and TRBJ1-2, with D possibly being TRBD1 (6 bases). V was shortened by 5 bases and J by 5 bases, with 12 bases between the two germline ends. The CDR3 has 13 residues. Germline CDR1 and CDR2: LGHDT and YNNKEL (reference sequence).

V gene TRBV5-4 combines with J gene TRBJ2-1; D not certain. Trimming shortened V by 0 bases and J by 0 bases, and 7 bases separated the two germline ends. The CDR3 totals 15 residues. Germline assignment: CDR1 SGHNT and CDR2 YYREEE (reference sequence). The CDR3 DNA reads TGTGCCAGCAGCTTGGACACCGACTCCTACAATGAGCAGTTCTTC. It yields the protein CASSLDTDSYNEQFF. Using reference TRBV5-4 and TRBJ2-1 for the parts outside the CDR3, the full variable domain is ETGVTQSPTHLIKTRGQQVTLRCSSQSGHNTVSWYQQALGQGPQFIFQYYREEENGRGNFPPRFSGLQFPNYSSELNVNALELDDSALYLCASSLDTDSYNEQFFGPGTRLTVL.

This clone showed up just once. Written as DNA, the CDR3 is TGCGCCAGCAGCCAACCGGGACAGGGCTTGTACGAGCAGTACTTC. Residues: CASSQPGQGLYEQYF. This chain links TRBV4-1 with TRBJ2-7, with TRBD1 matching 9 bases. The CDR3 has 15 residues. Germline V lookup: CDR1 MGHRA, CDR2 YSYEKL. After removal of 2 bases from V and 4 bases from J, the junction contained 6 bases not matched to a gene.

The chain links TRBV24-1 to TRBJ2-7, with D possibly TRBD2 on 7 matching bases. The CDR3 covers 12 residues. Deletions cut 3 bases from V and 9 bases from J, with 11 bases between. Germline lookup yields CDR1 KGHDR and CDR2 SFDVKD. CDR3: CATSDPGEGQYF. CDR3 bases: TGTGCCACCAGTGATCCAGGGGAGGGGCAGTACTTC.